This T cell receptor beta chain was profiled in a study of blood T cell repertoires in COVID-19. Background on the study: From T cells, B-cell-depleted T cells, or PBMCs came the material, which was cDNA or gDNA.

Trimming took off 5 bases at V and 5 bases at J, with 9 bases between the two ends. CDR3 length equals 13 residues. Original methodology: Scientists estimated how many nucleated cells there were by amplifying reference gene primers. The method was immunoSEQ multiplex PCR; TCRdb's version includes in-frame clones alone and lacks a portion of them. V and J calls and clone size are those listed in that table; D and trimming were worked out from the DNA. The sample yields about 150,000 clones, 80% to 90% seen once. The sequence was collected from a human donor with acute or convalescent COVID-19. The donor label of this sample is uncertain. Sequenced sample: peripheral blood. The chain recombines TRBV12-3 or TRBV12-4 with TRBJ2-2; D is undetermined. The CDR3 sequence: CASSPGSTGELFF. The CDR3 DNA is TGTGCCAGCAGTCCAGGATCGACCGGGGAGCTGTTTTTT.